The present T cell receptor beta chain was sequenced within a study of CD8+ T cells in alopecia areata. Concerning this clone: Its matching antigen is unknown.

The length of the CDR3 is 13 residues. Germline loops: CDR1 SEHNR, CDR2 FQNEAQ (reference sequence). Trimming pared 1 base from V and 7 bases from J, leaving 7 bases between. General study findings and limits: Affected lesional scalp, above all in alopecia totalis/universalis, was more clonal than normal scalp.

Sorting of CD4+ and CD8+ T cells was performed on PBMCs. Reverse transcribed after extraction, RNA yielded cDNA as the sequencing template. Assay: immunoSEQ multiplex PCR; the TCRdb copy retains only in-frame clones and omits some. The table shows 200,000 to 250,000 clones, with around 62% occurring only once. The rearrangement links TRBV7-9 to TRBJ1-4; D not resolved. Sample: CD4+ T cells sorted from blood, taken at week 0. This sequence was found in a human donor with alopecia areata. The CDR3 region is CASSLDWGEKLFF. CDR3 DNA sequence: TGTGCCAGCAGCTTAGACTGGGGTGAAAAACTGTTTTTT. Full variable domain (remainder filled in from reference TRBV7-9 and TRBJ1-4): DTGVSQNPRHKITKRGQNVTFRCDPISEHNRLYWYRQTLGQGPEFLTYFQNEAQLEKSRLLSDRFSAERPKGSFSTLEIQRTEQGDSAMYLCASSLDWGEKLFFGSGTQLSVL.